This paragraph covers one T cell receptor (beta chain) sequence. The data belong to a study of blood T cell repertoires in COVID-19. Between the trimmed V and J ends, which lost 4 bases and 7 bases, there was a span of 8 bases. This CDR3 contains 12 residues. CDR1 MNHEY and CDR2 SMNVEV come from the germline V gene (reference sequence). TCRdb's copy holds only in-frame clones and misses some; the assay was immunoSEQ multiplex PCR. The data show fewer than 300,000 clones, around 88% seen once. This TCR derives from a woman aged 40 to 49 with acute COVID-19. Sequenced: PBMCs or T cells enriched from blood (not recorded which). The chain links TRBV27 to TRBJ2-1; the D is unclear. The CDR3 reads CASSYSLNEQFF. CDR3 in DNA: TGTGCCAGCAGTTATAGCCTTAATGAGCAGTTCTTC.